This T cell receptor beta chain appears in the sequencing data of a study of shared clonotypes between healthy human individuals. This clone was detected only once. Its antigen remains unknown. General study results and limits: In the sorted subsets, rarefaction showed sequencing was incomplete despite large depth.

Original handling: There were no quality scores in the junction-only immunoSEQ sequences, so filtering differed. The protocol was immunoSEQ multiplex PCR, while the TCRdb copy is restricted to in-frame clones and leaves out a portion. The V and J calls and clone size come from that table; D and trimming were worked out from the DNA. The sample has some 1.4 million clones, roughly 96% seen once; the top ten hold over 1%. Trimming left V 0 bases short and J 0 bases short, with 15 bases between. Germline V lookup: CDR1 LNHNV, CDR2 YYDKDF (reference sequence). This CDR3 has 18 amino acids. The donors, healthy adults who were HIV-negative, had experienced no recent acute infections or vaccinations. The CD4+ fraction was divided into a CD45RA+ naive subset and a CD45RA-negative memory subset.

The rearrangement joins TRBV15 to TRBJ1-3; D ambiguous. Sequencing was done on a sample of naive CD4+ T cells sorted from blood. Subset meaning: CD45RA+ positively selected. This TCR derives from a man younger than 45 in good health. The CDR3 DNA sequence: TGTGCCACCAGCAGAGATCGGTTGTTAGGACTCTCTGGAAACACCATATATTTT. Encoded protein: CATSRDRLLGLSGNTIYF.